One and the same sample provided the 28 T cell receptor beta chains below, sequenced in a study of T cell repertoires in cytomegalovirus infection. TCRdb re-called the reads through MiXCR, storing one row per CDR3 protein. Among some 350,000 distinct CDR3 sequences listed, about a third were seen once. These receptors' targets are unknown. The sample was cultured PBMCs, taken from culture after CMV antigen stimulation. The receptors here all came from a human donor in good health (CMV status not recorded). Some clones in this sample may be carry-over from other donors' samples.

For the CDR3, the DNA is TGTGCCATCAGCACAGGGGAGGATACGCAGTATTTT. This codes for CAISTGEDTQYF. The chain combines TRBV10-3 with TRBJ2-3; 7 bases match TRBD1. Germline values: CDR1 ENHRY, CDR2 SYGVKD. The CDR3 extends over 12 amino acids. The V and J ends lost 6 bases and 6 bases, in that order; junction bases with no gene match: 3.

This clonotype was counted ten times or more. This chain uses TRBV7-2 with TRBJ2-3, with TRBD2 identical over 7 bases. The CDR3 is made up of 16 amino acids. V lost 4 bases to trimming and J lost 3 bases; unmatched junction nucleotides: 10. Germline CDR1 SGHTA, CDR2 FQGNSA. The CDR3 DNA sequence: TGTGCCAGCAGCTCCCCCCCCGGACTAGTAACAGATACGCAGTATTTT. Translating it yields CASSSPPGLVTDTQYF.

The CDR3 spells CASSLTGDPNNEQFF. CDR3 bases: TGCGCCAGCAGCTTAACAGGGGACCCAAACAATGAGCAGTTCTTC. The chain employs TRBV5-1 and TRBJ2-1; TRBD1 matches 7 bases. Per germline, CDR1 SGHRS and CDR2 YFSETQ. V was clipped by 2 bases and J by 5 bases; unmatched bases: 7. The CDR3 spans 15 residues.

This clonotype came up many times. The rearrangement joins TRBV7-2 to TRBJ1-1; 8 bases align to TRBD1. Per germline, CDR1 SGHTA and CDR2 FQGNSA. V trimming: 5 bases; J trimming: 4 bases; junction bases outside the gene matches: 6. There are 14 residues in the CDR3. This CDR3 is CASSLLGTGTEAFF. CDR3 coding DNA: TGTGCCAGCAGCCTCCTTGGGACAGGCACTGAAGCTTTCTTT.

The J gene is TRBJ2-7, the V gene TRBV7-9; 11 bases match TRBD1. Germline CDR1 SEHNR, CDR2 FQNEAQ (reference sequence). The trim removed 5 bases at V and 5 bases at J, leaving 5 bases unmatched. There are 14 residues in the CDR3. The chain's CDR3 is CASSRGQGADEQYF. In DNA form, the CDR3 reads TGTGCCAGCAGCCGTGGACAGGGGGCCGACGAGCAGTACTTC. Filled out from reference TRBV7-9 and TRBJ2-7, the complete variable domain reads DTGVSQNPRHKITKRGQNVTFRCDPISEHNRLYWYRQTLGQGPEFLTYFQNEAQLEKSRLLSDRFSAERPKGSFSTLEIQRTEQGDSAMYLCASSRGQGADEQYFGPGTRLTVT.

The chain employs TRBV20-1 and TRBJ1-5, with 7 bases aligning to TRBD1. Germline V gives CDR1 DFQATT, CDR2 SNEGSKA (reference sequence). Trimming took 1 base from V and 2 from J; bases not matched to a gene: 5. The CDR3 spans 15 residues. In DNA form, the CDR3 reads TGCAGTGCTAGAGCCCGACAGGGTGGCAATCAGCCCCAGCATTTT. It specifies CSARARQGGNQPQHF.

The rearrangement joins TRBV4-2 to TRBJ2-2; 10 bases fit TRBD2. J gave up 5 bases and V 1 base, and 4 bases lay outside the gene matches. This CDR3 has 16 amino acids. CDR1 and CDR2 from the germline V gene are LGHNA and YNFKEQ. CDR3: CASSQAEREGTGELFF. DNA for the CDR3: TGTGCCAGCAGCCAAGCCGAGCGGGAGGGAACCGGGGAGCTGTTTTTT.

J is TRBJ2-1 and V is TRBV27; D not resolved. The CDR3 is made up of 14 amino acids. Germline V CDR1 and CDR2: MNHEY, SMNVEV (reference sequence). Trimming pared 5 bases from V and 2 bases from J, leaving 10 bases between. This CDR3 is CASSGRIPYNEQFF. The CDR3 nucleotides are TGTGCCAGCAGTGGTAGAATACCCTACAATGAGCAGTTCTTC.

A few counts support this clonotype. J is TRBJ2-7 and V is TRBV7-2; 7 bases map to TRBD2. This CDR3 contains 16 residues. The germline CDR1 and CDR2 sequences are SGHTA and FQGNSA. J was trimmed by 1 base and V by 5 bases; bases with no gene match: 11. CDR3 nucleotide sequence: TGTGCCAGCAGCCGAGACTGGGCTAGCGGTTCCTACGAGCAGTACTTC. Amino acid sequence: CASSRDWASGSYEQYF.

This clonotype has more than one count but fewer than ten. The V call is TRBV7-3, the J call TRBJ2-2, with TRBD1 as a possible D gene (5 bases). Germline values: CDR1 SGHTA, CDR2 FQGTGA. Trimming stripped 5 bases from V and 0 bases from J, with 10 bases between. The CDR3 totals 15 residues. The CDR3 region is CASSPGAANTGELFF. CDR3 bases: TGTGCCAGCAGCCCTGGGGCAGCGAACACCGGGGAGCTGTTTTTT. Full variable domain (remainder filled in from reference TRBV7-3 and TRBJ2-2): GAGVSQTPSNKVTEKGKYVELRCDPISGHTALYWYRQSLGQGPEFLIYFQGTGAADDSGLPNDRFFAVRPEGSVSTLKIQRTERGDSAVYLCASSPGAANTGELFFGEGSRLTVL.

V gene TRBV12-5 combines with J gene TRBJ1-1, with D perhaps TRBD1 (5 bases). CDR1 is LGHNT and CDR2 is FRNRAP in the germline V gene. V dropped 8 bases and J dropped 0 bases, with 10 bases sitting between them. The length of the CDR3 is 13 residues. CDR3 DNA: TGTGCTAGTATGATGGGGCTGAACACTGAAGCTTTCTTT. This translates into CASMMGLNTEAFF.

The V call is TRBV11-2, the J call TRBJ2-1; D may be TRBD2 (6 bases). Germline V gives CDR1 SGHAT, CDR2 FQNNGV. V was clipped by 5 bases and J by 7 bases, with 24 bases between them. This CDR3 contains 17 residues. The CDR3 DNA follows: TGTGCCAGCAGCCCTCTCGGACTACACCCGCCGGGGAATGAGCAGTTCTTC. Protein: CASSPLGLHPPGNEQFF.

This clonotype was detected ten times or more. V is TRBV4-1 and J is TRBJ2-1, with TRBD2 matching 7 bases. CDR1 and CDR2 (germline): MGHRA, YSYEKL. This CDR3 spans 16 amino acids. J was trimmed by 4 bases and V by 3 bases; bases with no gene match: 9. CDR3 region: CASSHPGGGGYNEQFF. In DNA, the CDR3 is TGCGCCAGCAGCCACCCGGGGGGAGGAGGTTACAATGAGCAGTTCTTC.

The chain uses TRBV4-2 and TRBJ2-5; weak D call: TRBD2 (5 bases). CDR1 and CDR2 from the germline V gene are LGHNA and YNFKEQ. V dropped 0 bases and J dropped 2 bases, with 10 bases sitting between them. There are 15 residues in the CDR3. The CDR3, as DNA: TGTGCCAGCAGCCAAGATCTAGCAGAACAAGAGACCCAGTACTTC. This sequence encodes CASSQDLAEQETQYF.

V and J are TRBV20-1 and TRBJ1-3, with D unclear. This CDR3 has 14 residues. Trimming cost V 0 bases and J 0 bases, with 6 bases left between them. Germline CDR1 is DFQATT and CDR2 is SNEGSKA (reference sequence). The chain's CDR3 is CSARDKVSGNTIYF. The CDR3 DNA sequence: TGCAGTGCTAGAGATAAGGTCTCTGGAAACACCATATATTTT.

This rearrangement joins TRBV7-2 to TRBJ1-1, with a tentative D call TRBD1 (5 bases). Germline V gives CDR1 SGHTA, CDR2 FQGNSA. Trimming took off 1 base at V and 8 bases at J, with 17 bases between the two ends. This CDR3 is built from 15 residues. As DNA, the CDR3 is TGTGCCAGCAGCTTAGAGGCCAGGGAGACCCGAGAAGCTTTCTTT. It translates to CASSLEARETREAFF. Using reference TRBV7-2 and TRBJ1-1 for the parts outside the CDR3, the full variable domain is GAGVSQSPSNKVTEKGKDVELRCDPISGHTALYWYRQSLGQGLEFLIYFQGNSAPDKSGLPSDRFSAERTGGSVSTLTIQRTQQEDSAVYLCASSLEARETREAFFGQGTRLTVV.

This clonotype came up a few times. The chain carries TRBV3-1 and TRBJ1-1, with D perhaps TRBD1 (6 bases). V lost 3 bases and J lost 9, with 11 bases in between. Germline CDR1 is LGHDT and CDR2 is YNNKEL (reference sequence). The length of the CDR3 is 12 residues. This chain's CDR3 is CASSQSTGKAFF. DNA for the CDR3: TGTGCCAGCAGCCAGTCTACAGGGAAAGCTTTCTTT.

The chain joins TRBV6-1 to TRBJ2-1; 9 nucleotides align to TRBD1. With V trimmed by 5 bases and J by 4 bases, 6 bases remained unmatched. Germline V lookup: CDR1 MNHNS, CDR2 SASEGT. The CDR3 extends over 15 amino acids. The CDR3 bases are TGTGCCAGCAGTTCGGGACAGGGCATTTACAATGAGCAGTTCTTC. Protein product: CASSSGQGIYNEQFF.

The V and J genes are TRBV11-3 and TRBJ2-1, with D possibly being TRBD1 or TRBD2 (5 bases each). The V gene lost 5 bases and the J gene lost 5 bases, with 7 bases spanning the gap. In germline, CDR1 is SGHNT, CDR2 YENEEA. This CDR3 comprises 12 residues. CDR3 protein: CASSRGDNEQFF. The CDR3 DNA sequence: TGTGCCAGCAGCCGAGGGGACAATGAGCAGTTCTTC. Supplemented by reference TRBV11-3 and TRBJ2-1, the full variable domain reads EAGVVQSPRYKIIEKKQPVAFWCNPISGHNTLYWYLQNLGQGPELLIRYENEEAVDDSQLPKDRFSAERLKGVDSTLKIQPAELGDSAVYLCASSRGDNEQFFGPGTRLTVL.

CDR3 amino acids: CASSEKREYSGELFF. DNA for the CDR3: TGTGCCAGCAGTGAAAAGCGGGAGTACAGCGGGGAGCTGTTTTTT. This sequence joins TRBV2 and TRBJ2-2, with 8 bases fitting TRBD2. The CDR3 is 15 residues long. J was trimmed by 7 bases and V by 2 bases; bases with no gene match: 6. Germline assignment: CDR1 SNHLY and CDR2 FYNNEI.

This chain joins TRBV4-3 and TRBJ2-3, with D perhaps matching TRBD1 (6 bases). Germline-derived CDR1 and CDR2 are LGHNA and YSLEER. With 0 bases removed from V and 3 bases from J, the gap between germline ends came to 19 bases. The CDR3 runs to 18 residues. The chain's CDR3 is CASSQDSPRGTRTDTQYF. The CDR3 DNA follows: TGCGCCAGCAGCCAAGATTCACCAAGGGGGACGAGAACAGATACGCAGTATTTT.

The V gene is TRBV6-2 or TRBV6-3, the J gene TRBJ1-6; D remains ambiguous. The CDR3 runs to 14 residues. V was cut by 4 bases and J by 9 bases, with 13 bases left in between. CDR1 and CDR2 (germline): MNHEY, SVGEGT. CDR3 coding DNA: TGTGCCAGCAGTTTGGAAATAGGCGGTTCACCCCTCCACTTT. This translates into CASSLEIGGSPLHF.

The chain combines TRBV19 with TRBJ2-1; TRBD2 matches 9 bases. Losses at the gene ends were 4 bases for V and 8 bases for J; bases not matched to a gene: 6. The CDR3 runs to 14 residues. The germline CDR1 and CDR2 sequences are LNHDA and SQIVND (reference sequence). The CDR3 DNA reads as TGTGCCAGTAGTAGGAGCGGGAGGTGGCATGAGCAGTTCTTC. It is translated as CASSRSGRWHEQFF.

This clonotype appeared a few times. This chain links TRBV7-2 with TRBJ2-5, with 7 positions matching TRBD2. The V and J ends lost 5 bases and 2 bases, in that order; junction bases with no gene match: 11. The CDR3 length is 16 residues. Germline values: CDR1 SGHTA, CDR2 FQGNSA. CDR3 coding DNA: TGTGCCAGCAGCCCCCTAGCGGAACCTTATCAAGAGACCCAGTACTTC. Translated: CASSPLAEPYQETQYF.

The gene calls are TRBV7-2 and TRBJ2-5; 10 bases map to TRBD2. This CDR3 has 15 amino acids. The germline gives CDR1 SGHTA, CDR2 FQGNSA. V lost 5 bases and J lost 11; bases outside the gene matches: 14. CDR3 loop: CASSQISGREGGQYF. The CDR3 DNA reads TGTGCCAGCAGCCAGATCAGCGGGAGGGAGGGGGGGCAGTACTTC.

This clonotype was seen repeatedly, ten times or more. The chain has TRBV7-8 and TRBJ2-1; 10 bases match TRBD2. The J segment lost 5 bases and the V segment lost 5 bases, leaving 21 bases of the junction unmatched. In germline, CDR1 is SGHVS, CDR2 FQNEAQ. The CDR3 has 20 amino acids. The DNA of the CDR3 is TGTGCCAGCAGCCAGCCCCTTACTAGCGGGACGTCGGTATCTAACAATGAGCAGTTCTTC. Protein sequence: CASSQPLTSGTSVSNNEQFF.

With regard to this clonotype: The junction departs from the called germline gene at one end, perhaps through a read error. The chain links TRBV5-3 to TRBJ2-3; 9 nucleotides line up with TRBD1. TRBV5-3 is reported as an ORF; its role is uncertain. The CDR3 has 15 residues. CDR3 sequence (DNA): TGTGCCAGCAGCTCCCGGGACAGGGTCCCAGATACGCAGTATTTT. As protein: CASSSRDRVPDTQYF.

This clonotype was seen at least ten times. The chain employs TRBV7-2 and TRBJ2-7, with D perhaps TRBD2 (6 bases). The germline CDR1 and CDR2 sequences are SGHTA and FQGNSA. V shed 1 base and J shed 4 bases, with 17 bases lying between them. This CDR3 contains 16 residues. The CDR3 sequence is CASSLGWRDIGYEQYF. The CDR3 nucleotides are TGTGCCAGCAGCTTAGGGTGGAGGGATATAGGGTACGAGCAGTACTTC. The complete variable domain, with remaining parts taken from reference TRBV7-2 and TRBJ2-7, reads GAGVSQSPSNKVTEKGKDVELRCDPISGHTALYWYRQSLGQGLEFLIYFQGNSAPDKSGLPSDRFSAERTGGSVSTLTIQRTQQEDSAVYLCASSLGWRDIGYEQYFGPGTRLTVT.